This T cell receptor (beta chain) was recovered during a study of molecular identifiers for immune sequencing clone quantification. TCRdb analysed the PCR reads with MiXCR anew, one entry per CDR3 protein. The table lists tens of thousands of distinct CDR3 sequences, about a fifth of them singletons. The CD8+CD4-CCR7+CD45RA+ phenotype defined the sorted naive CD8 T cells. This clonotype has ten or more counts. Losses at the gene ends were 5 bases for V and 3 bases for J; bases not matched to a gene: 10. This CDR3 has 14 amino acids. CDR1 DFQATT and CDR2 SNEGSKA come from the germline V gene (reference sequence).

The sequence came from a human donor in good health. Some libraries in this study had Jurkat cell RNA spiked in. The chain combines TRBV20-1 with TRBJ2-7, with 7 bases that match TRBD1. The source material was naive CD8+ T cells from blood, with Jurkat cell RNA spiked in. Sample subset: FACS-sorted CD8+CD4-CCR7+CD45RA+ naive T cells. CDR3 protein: CSARTQDRLYEQYF. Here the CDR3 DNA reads TGCAGTGCTCGAACCCAGGACAGGCTCTACGAGCAGTACTTC.